The 3 T cell receptor beta chains in this list originate from one sample, sequenced in a study of T cell repertoires in cytomegalovirus infection. TCRdb re-called the reads with MiXCR, one entry per CDR3 protein. The sample carries about 490,000 distinct CDR3 sequences, around 11% recorded once. Sequencing used PBMCs. These TCRs come from a human donor in good health (CMV status not recorded). Some clones in this sample may be carry-over from other donors' samples.

This clonotype was seen repeatedly, ten times or more. This chain joins TRBV20-1 and TRBJ2-1; 12 bases align to TRBD2. The trim removed 6 bases at V and 6 bases at J, leaving 9 bases unmatched. Germline loops: CDR1 DFQATT, CDR2 SNEGSKA (reference sequence). This CDR3 has 15 residues. The DNA of the CDR3 is TGCAGTGCCCCCTTCTTGACTAGCGGGAGCAATGAGCAGTTCTTC. This codes for CSAPFLTSGSNEQFF.

This rearrangement joins TRBV2 to TRBJ1-5; TRBD1 matches at 10 bases. V lost 1 base to trimming and J lost 6 bases; unmatched junction nucleotides: 3. Germline V gene sequence: CDR1 SNHLY, CDR2 FYNNEI. The CDR3 extends over 15 amino acids. CDR3 sequence reads: CASSEGQGAGQPQHF. The CDR3 DNA follows: TGTGCCAGCAGTGAAGGACAGGGGGCCGGTCAGCCCCAGCATTTT.

This clonotype appeared many times. The genes are TRBV7-3 and TRBJ2-2, with a weak D call TRBD1 (6 bases). Deletions cut 2 bases from V and 0 bases from J, with 10 bases between. The CDR3 is 16 amino acids. Per the germline V gene, CDR1 is SGHTA and CDR2 is FQGTGA. The CDR3, as DNA: TGTGCCAGCAGCTTAGTGGGGGCCGCGAACACCGGGGAGCTGTTTTTT. Translation gives CASSLVGAANTGELFF.